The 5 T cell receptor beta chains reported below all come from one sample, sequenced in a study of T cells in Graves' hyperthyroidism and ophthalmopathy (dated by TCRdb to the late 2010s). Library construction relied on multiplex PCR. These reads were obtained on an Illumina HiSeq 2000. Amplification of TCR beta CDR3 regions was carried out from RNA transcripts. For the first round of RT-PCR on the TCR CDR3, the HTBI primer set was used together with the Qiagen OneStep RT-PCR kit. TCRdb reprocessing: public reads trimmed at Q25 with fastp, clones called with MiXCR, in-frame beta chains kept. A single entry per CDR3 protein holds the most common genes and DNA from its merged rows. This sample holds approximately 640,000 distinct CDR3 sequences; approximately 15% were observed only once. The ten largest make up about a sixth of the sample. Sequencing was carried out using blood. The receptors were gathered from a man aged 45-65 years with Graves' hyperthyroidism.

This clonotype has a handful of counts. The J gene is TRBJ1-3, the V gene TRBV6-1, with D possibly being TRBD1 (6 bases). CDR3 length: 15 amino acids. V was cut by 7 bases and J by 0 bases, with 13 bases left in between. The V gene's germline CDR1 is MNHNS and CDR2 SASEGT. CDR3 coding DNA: TGTGCCAGCACCCCCGGACAGCACTCTGGAAACACCATATATTTT. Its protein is CASTPGQHSGNTIYF.

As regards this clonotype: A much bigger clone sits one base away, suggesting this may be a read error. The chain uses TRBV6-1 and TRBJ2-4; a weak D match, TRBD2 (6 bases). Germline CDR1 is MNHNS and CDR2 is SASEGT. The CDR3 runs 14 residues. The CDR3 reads CASSEIAADGIQHF. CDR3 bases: TGTGCCAGCAGTGAGATAGCGGCAGATGGCATTCAGCACTTC.

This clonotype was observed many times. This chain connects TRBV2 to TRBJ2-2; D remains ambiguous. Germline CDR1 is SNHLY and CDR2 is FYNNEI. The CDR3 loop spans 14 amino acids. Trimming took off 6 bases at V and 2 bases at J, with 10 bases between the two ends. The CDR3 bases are TGTGCCAGCAGCTTAGAGGCTAACACCGGGGAGCTGTTTTTT. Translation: CASSLEANTGELFF. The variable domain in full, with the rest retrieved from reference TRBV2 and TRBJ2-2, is EPEVTQTPSHQVTQMGQEVILRCVPISNHLYFYWYRQILGQKVEFLVSFYNNEISEKSEIFDDQFSVERPDGSNFTLKIRSTKLEDSAMYFCASSLEANTGELFFGEGSRLTVL.

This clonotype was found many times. The CDR3 is CATSDIDRDEQFF. DNA for the CDR3: TGTGCCACCAGTGATATCGACAGGGATGAGCAGTTCTTC. This rearrangement joins TRBV24-1 to TRBJ2-1; 7 positions match TRBD1. Trimming at V came to 3 bases and at J to 8 bases, leaving 3 bases not matched to a gene. This CDR3 comprises 13 residues. CDR1 and CDR2 from the germline V gene are KGHDR and SFDVKD.

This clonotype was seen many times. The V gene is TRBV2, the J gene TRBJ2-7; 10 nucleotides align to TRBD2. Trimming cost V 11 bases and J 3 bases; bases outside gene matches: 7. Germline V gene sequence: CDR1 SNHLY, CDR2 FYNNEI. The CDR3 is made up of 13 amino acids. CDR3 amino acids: CAGSGRPIYEQYF. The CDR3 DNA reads TGTGCCGGTAGCGGGAGGCCAATCTACGAGCAGTACTTC.